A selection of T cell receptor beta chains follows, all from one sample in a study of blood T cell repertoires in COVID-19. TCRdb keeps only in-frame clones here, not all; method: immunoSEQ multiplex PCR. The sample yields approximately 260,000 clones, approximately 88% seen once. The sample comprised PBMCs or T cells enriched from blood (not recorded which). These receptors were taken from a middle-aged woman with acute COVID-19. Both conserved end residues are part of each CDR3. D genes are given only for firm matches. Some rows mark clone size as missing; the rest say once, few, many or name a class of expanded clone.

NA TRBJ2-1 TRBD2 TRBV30 TGTGCCTGGAGTGTATTAGCGGGAATCACCTACAATGAGCAGTTCTTC CAWSVLAGITYNEQFF
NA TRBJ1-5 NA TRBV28 TGTGCCAGCAGTTTTATCGGCAGGGGAGGCAATCAGCCCCAGCATTTT CASSFIGRGGNQPQHF
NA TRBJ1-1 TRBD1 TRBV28 TGTGCCAGCAGTCTACAGGGGTACCCTGAAGCTTTCTTT CASSLQGYPEAFF
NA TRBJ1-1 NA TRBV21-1 TGTGCCAGCAGCCTGGACAGGGGGCGACTCACTGAAGCTTTCTTT CASSLDRGRLTEAFF
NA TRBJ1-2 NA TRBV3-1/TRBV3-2 TGTGCCAGCAGCCAAGGAGGTTACAATGGCTACACCTTC CASSQGGYNGYTF
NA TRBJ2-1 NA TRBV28 TGTGCCAGCAGTTCCCACCAATCTAGCTTCGATGAGCAGTTCTTC CASSSHQSSFDEQFF
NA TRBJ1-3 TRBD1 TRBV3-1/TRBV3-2 TGTGCCAGCAGCCTAAAGGGGGCTCCTGGAAACACCATATATTTT CASSLKGAPGNTIYF
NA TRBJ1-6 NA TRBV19 TGTGCCAGTAGTATCTCCCCGCAGGAACATAATTCACCCCTCCACTTT CASSISPQEHNSPLHF
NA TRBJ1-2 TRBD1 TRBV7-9 TGTGCCAGCAGCCTATCTGGGACAGGGAATGGCTACACCTTC CASSLSGTGNGYTF
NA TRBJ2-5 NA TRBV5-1 TGCGCCAGCAGCTTAAATCCACCGGGACTGAACCAACCCCAGTACTTC CASSLNPPGLNQPQYF
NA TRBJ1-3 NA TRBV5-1 TGCGCCAGCAGTTCAGGGTATTGGAACACCATATATTTT CASSSGYWNTIYF
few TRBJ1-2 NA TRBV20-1 TGCAGTGCAACCGGGGGTATTGGCTACACCTTC CSATGGIGYTF
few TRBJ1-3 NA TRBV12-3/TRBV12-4 TGTGCCAGCAGCGGCGACTCAAACACCATATATTTT CASSGDSNTIYF
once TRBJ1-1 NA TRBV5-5 TGTGCCAGCTCTACTAGAAGTCGGATGAACACTGAAGCTTTCTTT CASSTRSRMNTEAFF
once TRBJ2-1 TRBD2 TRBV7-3 TGTGCCAGCAGTTGGAGCGGGGGTGAGCAGTTCTTC CASSWSGGEQFF
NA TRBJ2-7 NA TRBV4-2 TGTGCCAGCAGGCCGGGAGGGGACAGCTTCTACGAGCAGTACTTC CASRPGGDSFYEQYF
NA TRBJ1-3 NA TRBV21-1 TGTGCTAGAGCTTGGGGGGGCAGGAATGGAAACACCATATATTTT CARAWGGRNGNTIYF
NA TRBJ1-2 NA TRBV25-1 TGTGCCAGCAGTGTGGGGGCAGGCAATGGCTACACCTTC CASSVGAGNGYTF
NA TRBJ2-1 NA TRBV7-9 TGTGCCAGCAGCAGTGGGATTAGCGCCTACAATGAGCAGTTCTTC CASSSGISAYNEQFF
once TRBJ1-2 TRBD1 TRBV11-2 TGTGCCAGCAGCGCACAGGGGCCCTATGGCTACACCTTC CASSAQGPYGYTF
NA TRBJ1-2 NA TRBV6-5 TGTGCCAGCAGTTACTCCCGACAGCACTATGGCTACACCTTC CASSYSRQHYGYTF
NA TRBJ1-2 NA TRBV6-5 TGTGCCAGCAGCCTCGTCGAGGGCAGGACCTATGGCTACACCTTC CASSLVEGRTYGYTF
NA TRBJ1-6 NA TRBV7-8 TGTGCCAGCAGTTTCAGTAATTCACCCCTCCACTTT CASSFSNSPLHF
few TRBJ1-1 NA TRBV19 TGTGCCAGTAGTATTGTCATGAACACTGAAGCTTTCTTT CASSIVMNTEAFF
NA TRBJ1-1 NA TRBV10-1 TGCGCCAGCAGTGAGTCGCCGGGGGGCGTCAAGAACACTGAAGCTTTCTTT CASSESPGGVKNTEAFF
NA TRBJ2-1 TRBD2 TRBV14 TGTGCCAGCAGCCCGACTAGCGGAGTTAGAAATGAGCAGTTCTTC CASSPTSGVRNEQFF
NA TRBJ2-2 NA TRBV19 TGTGCCAGTAGTATCAGCGCGCACCACACCGGGGAGCTGTTTTTT CASSISAHHTGELFF
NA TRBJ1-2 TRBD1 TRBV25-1 TGTGCCAGTGGACAGGGGGCTGGCTACACCTTC CASGQGAGYTF
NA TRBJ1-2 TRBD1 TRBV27 TGTGCCAGCAGTTTGGGGACAGGGTATGGCTACACCTTC CASSLGTGYGYTF
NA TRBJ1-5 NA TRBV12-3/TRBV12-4 TGTGCCAGCATGTCAGGACATAGGGAGCCCCAGCATTTT CASMSGHREPQHF
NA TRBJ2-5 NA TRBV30 TGTGCCTGGAGTCGGGGACTTTCAGAGACCCAGTACTTC CAWSRGLSETQYF
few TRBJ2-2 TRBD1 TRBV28 TGTGCCAGCAGTTTGACAGGGACGGGCGGGGAGCTGTTTTTT CASSLTGTGGELFF
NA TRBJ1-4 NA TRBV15 TGTGCCACCAGCGGGGCGGGGACCTATAATGAAAAACTGTTTTTT CATSGAGTYNEKLFF
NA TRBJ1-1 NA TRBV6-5 TGTGCCAGCAGATCAAATTTGAACACTGAAGCTTTCTTT CASRSNLNTEAFF
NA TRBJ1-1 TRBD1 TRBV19 TGTGCCAGTAGTCGAAAATCGACAGGGTCGGTCACTGAAGCTTTCTTT CASSRKSTGSVTEAFF
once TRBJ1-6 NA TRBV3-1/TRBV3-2 TGTGCCAGCAGCCGGGCCCAGGCGGGATCACCCCTCCACTTT CASSRAQAGSPLHF
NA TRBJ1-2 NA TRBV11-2 TGTGCCAGCAGCCCCAGCGGGCTTAACTATGGCTACACCTTC CASSPSGLNYGYTF